This TCR beta chain is from a study of blood T cells in healthy people across ages. Germline CDR1 SQVTM, CDR2 ANQGSEA. With 6 bases clipped from V and 11 bases from J, the junction kept 21 bases outside the gene matches. The CDR3 is 15 amino acids. For the second PCR, which ran for about 7 to 12 cycles, a sample-barcoded 5' primer and a J-beta primer mix were used. The template-switch adaptor, which had 12 random nucleotides, put a tag on each cDNA molecule. TCRdb re-derived calls from the 5' RACE reads in MiXCR, one entry per CDR3 protein. The sample lists about 680,000 distinct CDR3 sequences; 49% were seen once. The study, taken as a whole, reports: Long-lived donors had more naive CD4+ cells and higher diversity than aged donors. Per million T cells, TCR beta diversity dropped about linearly as age rose.

Turning to this clonotype: Its antigen is undetermined. This may stem from a read error, because a much larger clone lies one nucleotide away.

Donors were systemically healthy Caucasian individuals from Russia aged about 6 to 100 years. The TCR comes from a woman in her sixties in good health. Sample: blood. This chain connects TRBV29-1 to TRBJ2-5; 7 nucleotides agree with TRBD2. CDR3 residues: CSVETLLASLNEQYF. In DNA form, the CDR3 reads TGCAGCGTCGAAACGTTACTAGCGTCATTAAATGAGCAGTACTTC.